Each of the 23 T cell receptor beta chains below was sequenced from the same sample in a study of lymphopenia after photon versus proton radiotherapy. The data were produced by immunoSEQ multiplex PCR, yet TCRdb's version contains in-frame clones alone and is incomplete. The repertoire holds 39,000 or so clones, with 90% to 95% as singletons. Sample: peripheral blood, taken from a patient treated with photon-based radiotherapy. The receptors were gathered from a man aged 60-69 years with cholangiocarcinoma.

This chain links TRBV9 with TRBJ1-1; D remains unclear. The V end lost 3 bases, the J end lost 4 bases, and 10 bases lay between the germline ends. The germline V gene has CDR1 SGDLS and CDR2 YYNGEE. The CDR3 has 13 amino acids. The CDR3 reads CASSGAGITEAFF. In nucleotides, the CDR3 is TGTGCCAGCAGCGGAGCAGGTATCACTGAAGCTTTCTTT.

The V gene is TRBV2, the J gene TRBJ1-5; 7 bases line up with TRBD1. The CDR3 runs 14 residues. V shed 4 bases and J 2 bases; nucleotides not matched to a gene: 2. Per germline, CDR1 SNHLY and CDR2 FYNNEI. The CDR3 loop reads CASSGQGGNQPQHF. In DNA, the CDR3 is TGTGCCAGCAGTGGACAGGGAGGCAATCAGCCCCAGCATTTT.

V and J are TRBV5-1 and TRBJ2-5; D gene unclear. Between the trimmed V and J ends, which lost 4 bases and 0 bases, there was a span of 10 bases. The CDR3 runs 14 residues. The germline V gene encodes CDR1 SGHRS and CDR2 YFSETQ. The CDR3 protein is CASSLPRDQETQYF. The DNA of the CDR3 is TGCGCCAGCAGCCTACCCCGGGACCAAGAGACCCAGTACTTC.

This sequence joins TRBV7-9 and TRBJ1-1, with D perhaps matching TRBD1 (6 bases). Germline V CDR1 and CDR2: SEHNR, FQNEAQ (reference sequence). The CDR3 length is 13 residues. V gave up 3 bases and J gave up 1 base, with 6 bases separating them. This CDR3 is CASSLGQNTEAFF. The CDR3 DNA reads TGTGCCAGCAGCTTGGGACAGAACACTGAAGCTTTCTTT.

The chain couples TRBV5-5 to TRBJ2-7; unclear D gene. V lost 0 bases and J 6 bases, leaving 4 bases between the germline ends. Per germline, CDR1 SGHKS and CDR2 YYEKEE (reference sequence). The CDR3 has 11 residues. CDR3 sequence (DNA): TGTGCCAGCAGCTTGGGGGGCGAGCAGTACTTC. Encoded protein: CASSLGGEQYF.

This rearrangement joins TRBV27 to TRBJ2-5; D call uncertain. V shed 4 bases and J shed 5 bases, with 11 bases lying between them. Per germline, CDR1 MNHEY and CDR2 SMNVEV (reference sequence). This CDR3 region has 13 residues. Here the CDR3 reads CASSYRERETQYF. In nucleotides, the CDR3 is TGTGCCAGCAGTTACCGAGAGAGGGAGACCCAGTACTTC.

This clone has only one observation. The chain is built from TRBV29-1 and TRBJ1-1, with D possibly matching TRBD1 (5 bases). From germline, CDR1 is SQVTM and CDR2 ANQGSEA. Deletions cut 6 bases from V and 5 bases from J, with 16 bases between. The CDR3 is made up of 13 amino acids. CDR3 region: CSVGRKTGTEAFF. The CDR3 DNA reads as TGCAGCGTGGGACGGAAGACGGGAACTGAAGCTTTCTTT.

This chain uses TRBV5-4 with TRBJ2-7, with unresolved D. Germline V gene lookup returns CDR1 SGHNT and CDR2 YYREEE (reference sequence). The CDR3 length is 16 residues. The V end lost 0 bases, the J end lost 4 bases, and 17 bases lay between the germline ends. This CDR3 reads CASSLDVATTPYEQYF. The DNA of the CDR3 is TGTGCCAGCAGCTTGGATGTGGCGACCACCCCTTACGAGCAGTACTTC.

The gene calls are TRBV5-1 and TRBJ1-6; D unresolved. The V and J ends lost 3 bases and 8 bases respectively, with 9 bases between them. The CDR3 has 13 amino acids. Germline CDR1 SGHRS, CDR2 YFSETQ. The CDR3 DNA reads TGCGCCAGCAGCTCCCCCAACGATTCACCCCTCCACTTT. Its translation: CASSSPNDSPLHF.

This chain links TRBV5-1 with TRBJ1-5; D perhaps matches TRBD1 (5 bases). V was shortened by 0 bases and J by 4 bases, with 11 bases between the two germline ends. From germline, CDR1 is SGHRS and CDR2 YFSETQ. There are 15 residues in the CDR3. CDR3 sequence (DNA): TGCGCCAGCAGCTTGGACGGGGCCCTTAATCAGCCCCAGCATTTT. Translation: CASSLDGALNQPQHF.

This sequence joins TRBV10-3 and TRBJ1-1, with D hard to call. V shed 1 base and J shed 4 bases, with 10 bases lying between them. The CDR3 sequence is 14 residues long. Germline V lookup: CDR1 ENHRY, CDR2 SYGVKD. The CDR3 DNA is TGTGCCATCAGTGAGTTTCCGGATAGCACTGAAGCTTTCTTT. As protein: CAISEFPDSTEAFF.

The V call is TRBV28, the J call TRBJ2-1, with D possibly TRBD1 on 6 matching bases. The CDR3 spans 12 residues. The germline V and J ends were trimmed by 4 bases and 10 bases, with 11 bases remaining between them. Germline assignment: CDR1 MDHEN and CDR2 SYDVKM. As DNA, the CDR3 is TGTGCCAGCAGTTCCCAGGGGCTCGAGCAGTTCTTC. Its translation: CASSSQGLEQFF.

The V gene is TRBV28, the J gene TRBJ1-1; D remains ambiguous. The V gene's germline CDR1 is MDHEN and CDR2 SYDVKM. CDR3 length: 13 residues. Deletions cut 1 base from V and 0 bases from J, with 3 bases between. For the CDR3, the DNA is TGTGCCAGCAGTTTATCCGTGAACACTGAAGCTTTCTTT. As protein: CASSLSVNTEAFF. Looking up the rest from reference TRBV28 and TRBJ1-1 gives the full variable domain: DVKVTQSSRYLVKRTGEKVFLECVQDMDHENMFWYRQDPGLGLRLIYFSYDVKMKEKGDIPEGYSVSREKKERFSLILESASTNQTSMYLCASSLSVNTEAFFGQGTRLTVV.

The chain links TRBV6-5 to TRBJ1-5, with D tentatively TRBD1 (6 bases). Trimming shortened V by 8 bases and J by 3 bases, and 11 bases separated the two germline ends. This CDR3 is built from 13 residues. Germline values: CDR1 MNHEY, CDR2 SVGAGI. The CDR3 reads CASAEGVNQPQHF. The CDR3 DNA reads as TGTGCCAGCGCGGAGGGGGTCAATCAGCCCCAGCATTTT.

The genes are TRBV5-8 and TRBJ2-1, with 10 positions matching TRBD2. V lost 3 bases, J lost 4 bases, and 19 bases stayed unmatched. The length of the CDR3 is 20 residues. The germline V gene encodes CDR1 SGHTS and CDR2 YDEGEE. CDR3 region: CASSSLLVAGGLRLYNEQFF. CDR3 bases: TGTGCCAGCAGCTCCCTGCTAGTAGCGGGAGGCCTTAGACTTTACAATGAGCAGTTCTTC.

This clone occurred a few times. The rearrangement joins TRBV28 to TRBJ1-5; D gene uncertain. Trimming removed 3 bases at V and 15 bases at J, with 15 bases between. There are 12 residues in the CDR3. Germline assignment: CDR1 MDHEN and CDR2 SYDVKM. CDR3 in amino acids: CASSLGLRERHF. DNA for the CDR3: TGTGCCAGCAGTTTGGGTCTCCGGGAAAGGCATTTT.

J is TRBJ1-5 and V is TRBV7-8; TRBD1 is a possible D gene (6 bases). V was trimmed by 2 bases and J by 4 bases, leaving 15 bases between them. The CDR3 is 16 residues long. The germline V gene encodes CDR1 SGHVS and CDR2 FQNEAQ. The CDR3 DNA reads as TGTGCCAGCAGCTTAATATTCAGGGGAGAAAATCAGCCCCAGCATTTT. It translates to CASSLIFRGENQPQHF.

The genes are TRBV28 and TRBJ2-1, with 8 bases identical to TRBD2. V dropped 10 bases and J dropped 5; count of bases not matched to a gene: 4. Germline values: CDR1 MDHEN, CDR2 SYDVKM. The CDR3 covers 12 residues. The CDR3 nucleotides read TGTGCCACCAGACTAGCGCACAATGAGCAGTTCTTC. This sequence encodes CATRLAHNEQFF.

The chain carries TRBV5-1 and TRBJ1-4; D might be TRBD1 (5 bases). The V and J ends lost 3 bases and 2 bases respectively, with 14 bases between them. The CDR3 is 16 amino acids. Germline V gene lookup returns CDR1 SGHRS and CDR2 YFSETQ. CDR3 coding DNA: TGCGCCAGCAGCTCGCAACCGACAGATACTAATGAAAAACTGTTTTTT. Its translation: CASSSQPTDTNEKLFF. The full variable domain, completed using reference TRBV5-1 and TRBJ1-4, is KAGVTQTPRYLIKTRGQQVTLSCSPISGHRSVSWYQQTPGQGLQFLFEYFSETQRNKGNFPGRFSGRQFSNSRSEMNVSTLELGDSALYLCASSSQPTDTNEKLFFGSGTQLSVL.

V gene TRBV2 combines with J gene TRBJ1-3; D unclear. The V gene's germline CDR1 is SNHLY and CDR2 FYNNEI. V was pared by 3 bases and J by 0 bases, with 6 bases between. There are 14 residues in the CDR3. In nucleotides, the CDR3 is TGTGCCAGCAGTGACTCTCCCTCTGGAAACACCATATATTTT. Its protein is CASSDSPSGNTIYF.

The gene calls are TRBV7-8 and TRBJ2-7, with 11 bases aligning to TRBD2. The CDR3 is made up of 16 amino acids. The ends lost 2 bases at V and 3 bases at J; junction bases unmatched: 6. Germline CDR1 reads SGHVS; CDR2 reads FQNEAQ. The CDR3: CASSLWVAGGSYEQYF. The CDR3 bases are TGTGCCAGCAGCTTATGGGTAGCGGGAGGGAGCTACGAGCAGTACTTC. The variable domain in full, completed from reference TRBV7-8 and TRBJ2-7, reads GAGVSQSPRYKVAKRGQDVALRCDPISGHVSLFWYQQALGQGPEFLTYFQNEAQLDKSGLPSDRFFAERPEGSVSTLKIQRTQQEDSAVYLCASSLWVAGGSYEQYFGPGTRLTVT.

The chain links TRBV2 to TRBJ2-7; TRBD1 aligns across 9 bases. This CDR3 contains 15 residues. From germline, CDR1 is SNHLY and CDR2 FYNNEI. V trimming: 2 bases; J trimming: 2 bases; junction bases outside the gene matches: 4. CDR3 sequence (DNA): TGTGCCAGCAGTGAATCACGACAGGGGGCCTACGAGCAGTACTTC. Translated, it gives CASSESRQGAYEQYF. Combining the CDR3 with reference TRBV2 and TRBJ2-7 gives the whole variable domain EPEVTQTPSHQVTQMGQEVILRCVPISNHLYFYWYRQILGQKVEFLVSFYNNEISEKSEIFDDQFSVERPDGSNFTLKIRSTKLEDSAMYFCASSESRQGAYEQYFGPGTRLTVT.

V usage is TRBV19 and J usage is TRBJ1-5, with 8 bases that match TRBD1. V shed 3 bases and J 4 bases; nucleotides not matched to a gene: 5. CDR1 is LNHDA, CDR2 SQIVND, per germline (reference sequence). This CDR3 region has 15 residues. CDR3: CASSMEGQVNQPQHF. CDR3 DNA sequence: TGTGCCAGTAGTATGGAGGGACAGGTTAATCAGCCCCAGCATTTT.